A single sample is the source of the 4 T cell receptor beta chains below, sequenced in a study of blood T cell repertoires in COVID-19. Measured with immunoSEQ multiplex PCR; TCRdb has only the in-frame clones, and not every one. Counted here are approximately 330,000 clones, about 91% occurring once; the ten biggest clones make up approximately 9.3%. Sequenced: peripheral blood. These receptors originate from a man aged 25 to 40 with COVID-19, enrolled during active disease.

The chain joins TRBV9 to TRBJ2-5; TRBD1 matches 7 bases. V lost 0 bases and J lost 4; bases outside the gene matches: 3. Germline CDR1 is SGDLS and CDR2 is YYNGEE. The CDR3 is 14 residues long. The CDR3 sequence is CASSVGGGRETQYF. In nucleotides, the CDR3 is TGTGCCAGCAGCGTAGGAGGGGGCAGAGAGACCCAGTACTTC.

With regard to this clone: This specimen includes other DNA sequences encoding the same CDR3. The V call is TRBV7-9, the J call TRBJ2-3; TRBD2 matches at 8 bases. This CDR3 spans 15 amino acids. J gave up 1 base and V 1 base, and 1 base lay outside the gene matches. Germline CDR1 and CDR2: SEHNR and FQNEAQ (reference sequence). The CDR3 sequence is CASSLGAGGTDTQYF. The CDR3 bases are TGTGCCAGCAGCTTAGGAGCGGGGGGCACAGATACGCAGTATTTT.

V usage is TRBV18 and J usage is TRBJ2-1; TRBD1 matches 12 bases. Germline-derived CDR1 and CDR2 are KGHSH and LQKENI. V shed 1 base and J 5 bases; nucleotides not matched to a gene: 9. The CDR3 has 18 residues. The CDR3: CASSPRAPGQGAHNEQFF. Here the CDR3 DNA reads TGTGCCAGCTCACCACGTGCTCCGGGACAGGGGGCCCACAATGAGCAGTTCTTC.

The rearrangement uses TRBV18 and TRBJ2-4; TRBD1 matches at 8 bases. The CDR3 is 14 amino acids. Germline V gene lookup returns CDR1 KGHSH and CDR2 LQKENI. V dropped 3 bases and J dropped 3; count of bases not matched to a gene: 1. The CDR3 nucleotides are TGTGCCAGCTCACCTGACAGGGGCAAAAACATTCAGTACTTC. This sequence encodes CASSPDRGKNIQYF.